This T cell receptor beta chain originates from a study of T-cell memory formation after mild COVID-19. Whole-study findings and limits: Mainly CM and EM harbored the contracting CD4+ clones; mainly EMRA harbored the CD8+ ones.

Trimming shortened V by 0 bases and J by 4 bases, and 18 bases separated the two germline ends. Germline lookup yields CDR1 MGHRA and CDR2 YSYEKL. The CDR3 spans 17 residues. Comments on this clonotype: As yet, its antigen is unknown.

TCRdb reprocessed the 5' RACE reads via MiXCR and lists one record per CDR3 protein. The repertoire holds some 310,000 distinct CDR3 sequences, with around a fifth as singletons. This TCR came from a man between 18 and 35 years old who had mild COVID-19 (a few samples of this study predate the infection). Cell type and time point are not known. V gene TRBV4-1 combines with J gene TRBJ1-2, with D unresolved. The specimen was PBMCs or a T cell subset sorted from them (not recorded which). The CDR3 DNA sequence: TGCGCCAGCAGCCAAGAGGTCCCCGTGGCCGACATCTATGGCTACACCTTC. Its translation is CASSQEVPVADIYGYTF.